The 5 T cell receptor beta chains listed next were all sequenced from one sample in a study of Ad26.COV2.S vaccination and SARS-CoV-2 variants. Treatment here: around 19 received Ad26.COV2.S at low or high dose, single or two shots; several received placebo; per-sample allocation not given. It was on day 63 after the first vaccine or placebo injection that samples were taken. The assay was immunoSEQ multiplex PCR, and TCRdb's table has in-frame clones only and misses some. The repertoire holds roughly 390,000 clones, with 88% as singletons. This sample comprised peripheral blood, obtained in a trial of Ad26.COV2.S vaccine versus placebo. Source of these receptors: a person aged 18-60 years who received the Ad26.COV2.S COVID-19 vaccine or a placebo.

This chain connects TRBV20-1 to TRBJ1-5, with D unresolved. Per the germline V gene, CDR1 is DFQATT and CDR2 is SNEGSKA (reference sequence). The CDR3 covers 11 residues. The CDR3 nucleotides read TGCAGAGTAACCAGGTTTTGGCCCCAGCATTTT. Encoded protein: CRVTRFWPQHF.

The V and J genes are TRBV5-4 and TRBJ1-1; D unresolved. Germline V gene data show CDR1 as SGHNT and CDR2 as YYREEE (reference sequence). Trimming removed 4 bases from V and 3 bases from J, with 13 bases in between. This CDR3 is built from 14 residues. This CDR3 reads CASSPRTVDTEAFF. The CDR3 bases are TGTGCCAGCAGCCCTCGGACGGTCGACACTGAAGCTTTCTTT.

This chain links TRBV7-8 with TRBJ1-3, with 11 nucleotides matching TRBD1. J was trimmed by 5 bases and V by 5 bases; bases with no gene match: 5. This CDR3 has 15 residues. Germline V gene lookup returns CDR1 SGHVS and CDR2 FQNEAQ. The CDR3 nucleotides are TGTGCCAGCAGCCCGGACAGGGGGCTTAGAAACACCATATATTTT. This translates into CASSPDRGLRNTIYF.

The chain links TRBV29-1 to TRBJ2-1; weak D call: TRBD2 (6 bases). The CDR3 consists of 10 residues. Trimming removed 4 bases at V and 13 bases at J, with 11 bases between. Per the germline V gene, CDR1 is SQVTM and CDR2 is ANQGSEA. CDR3: CSVARGRQFF. For the CDR3, the DNA is TGCAGCGTTGCCCGGGGGAGACAGTTCTTC.

The V gene is TRBV3-1 (or the pseudogene TRBV3-2), the J gene TRBJ1-6; weak D call: TRBD1 (6 bases). Trimming cost V 1 base and J 7 bases, with 11 bases left between them. The CDR3 is made up of 15 amino acids. Germline CDR1 and CDR2: LGHDT and YNNKEL (reference sequence). The CDR3 region has the DNA TGTGCCAGCAGCCAAGGACAGGAGCCCAATTCACCCCTCCACTTT. It translates to CASSQGQEPNSPLHF.